This TCR beta chain stems from a study of CXCR3-negative and CXCR3-positive naive CD8 T cells. Findings and limits, study-wide: Comparably high diversity marked both naive subsets, whereas memory CD8+ cells had much lower diversity. Both naive subsets, CXCR3-negative and CXCR3-positive, displayed similar TRBV-TRBJ usage, unlike memory cells.

Of note for this clonotype: What it recognizes is unknown.

The libraries of TRB cDNA were constructed through 5' RACE using UMI labels. TCRdb derives one entry per CDR3 protein from the 5' RACE reads, leaving out DNA. Here the sample table reports about 56,000 distinct CDR3 sequences. The CDR3 contains 12 residues. The germline CDR1 and CDR2 sequences are SEHNR and FQNEAQ (reference sequence). The sequence came from a human donor in good health. Some clones in this sample may be carry-over from other donors' samples. Sequencing was performed on memory CD8+ T cells from blood. This chain connects TRBV7-9 to TRBJ2-7. CDR3 in amino acids: CASSFVGYEQYF.